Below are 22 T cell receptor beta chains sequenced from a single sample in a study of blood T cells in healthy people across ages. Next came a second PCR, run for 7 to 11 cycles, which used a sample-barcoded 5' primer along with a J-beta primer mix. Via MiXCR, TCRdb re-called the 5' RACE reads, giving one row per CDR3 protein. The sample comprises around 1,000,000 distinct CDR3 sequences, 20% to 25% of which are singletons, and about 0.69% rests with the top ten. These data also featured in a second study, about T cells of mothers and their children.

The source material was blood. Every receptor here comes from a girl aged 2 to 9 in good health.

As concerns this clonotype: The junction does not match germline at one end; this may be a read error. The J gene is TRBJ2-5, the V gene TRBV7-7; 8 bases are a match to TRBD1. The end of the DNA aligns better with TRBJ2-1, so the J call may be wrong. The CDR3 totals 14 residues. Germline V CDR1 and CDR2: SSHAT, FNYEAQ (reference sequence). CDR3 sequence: CASSSNRGSNEQFF. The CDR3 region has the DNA TGTGCTAGCAGCTCAAACAGGGGGTCGAATGAGCAGTTCTTC.

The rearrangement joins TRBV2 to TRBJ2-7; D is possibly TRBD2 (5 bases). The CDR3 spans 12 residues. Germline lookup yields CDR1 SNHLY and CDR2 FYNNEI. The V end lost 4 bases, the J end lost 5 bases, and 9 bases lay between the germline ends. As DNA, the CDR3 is TGTGCCAGCAGTGGCCGCGGGCACGAGCAGTACTTC. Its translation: CASSGRGHEQYF.

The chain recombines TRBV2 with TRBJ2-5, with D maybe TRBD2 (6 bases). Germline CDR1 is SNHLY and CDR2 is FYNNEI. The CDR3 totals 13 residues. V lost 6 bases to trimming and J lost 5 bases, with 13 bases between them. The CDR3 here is CASRAGTRETQYF. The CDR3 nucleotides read TGTGCCAGCAGGGCGGGGACTCGGGAGACCCAGTACTTC.

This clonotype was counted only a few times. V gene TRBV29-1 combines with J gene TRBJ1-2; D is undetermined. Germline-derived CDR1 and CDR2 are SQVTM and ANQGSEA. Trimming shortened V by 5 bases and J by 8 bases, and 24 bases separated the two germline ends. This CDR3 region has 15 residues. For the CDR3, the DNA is TGCAGCGTTCGCCGCCTAGTGAACCCAGGAAACGGCTACACCTTC. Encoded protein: CSVRRLVNPGNGYTF.

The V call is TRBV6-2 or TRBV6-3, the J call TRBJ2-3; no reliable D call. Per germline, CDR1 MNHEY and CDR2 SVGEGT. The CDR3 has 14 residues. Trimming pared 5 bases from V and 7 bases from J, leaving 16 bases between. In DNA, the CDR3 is TGTGCCAGCAGTCCTCCCTCTATACGGAATACGCAGTATTTT. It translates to CASSPPSIRNTQYF.

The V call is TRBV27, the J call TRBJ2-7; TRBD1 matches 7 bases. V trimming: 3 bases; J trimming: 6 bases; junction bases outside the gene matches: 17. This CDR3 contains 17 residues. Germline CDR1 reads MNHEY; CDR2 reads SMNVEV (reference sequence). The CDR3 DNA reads TGTGCCAGCAGTTTTTTCCCGAATAGGGACAGCCCAGGCGAGCAGTACTTC. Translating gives CASSFFPNRDSPGEQYF.

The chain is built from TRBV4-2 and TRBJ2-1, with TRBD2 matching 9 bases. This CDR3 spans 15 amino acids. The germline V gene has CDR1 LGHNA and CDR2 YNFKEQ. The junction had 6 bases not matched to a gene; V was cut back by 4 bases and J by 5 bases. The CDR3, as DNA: TGTGCCAGCAGCCTGACTAGCGGAGAGAACAATGAGCAGTTCTTC. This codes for CASSLTSGENNEQFF.

CDR3 nucleotides: TGTGCCAGCAGCGAGGACAGGGGGCGAGGAGATACGCAGTATTTT. Translated: CASSEDRGRGDTQYF. This chain connects TRBV7-9 to TRBJ2-3, with TRBD1 matching over 11 bases. This CDR3 is 15 amino acids long. J was trimmed by 5 bases and V by 5 bases; bases with no gene match: 6. CDR1 SEHNR and CDR2 FQNEAQ come from the germline V gene (reference sequence).

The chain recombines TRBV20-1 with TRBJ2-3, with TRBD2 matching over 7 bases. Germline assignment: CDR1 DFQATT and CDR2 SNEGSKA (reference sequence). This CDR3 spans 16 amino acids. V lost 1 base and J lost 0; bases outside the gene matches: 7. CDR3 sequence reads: CSARGLLRGSTDTQYF. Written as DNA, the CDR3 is TGCAGTGCTAGAGGTCTCCTGCGGGGGAGCACAGATACGCAGTATTTT.

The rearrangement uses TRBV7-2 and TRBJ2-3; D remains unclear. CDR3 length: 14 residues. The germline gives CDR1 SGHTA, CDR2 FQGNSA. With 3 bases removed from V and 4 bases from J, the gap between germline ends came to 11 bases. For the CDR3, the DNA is TGTGCCAGCAGCTTTCAGGTGACCTCAGATACGCAGTATTTT. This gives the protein CASSFQVTSDTQYF.

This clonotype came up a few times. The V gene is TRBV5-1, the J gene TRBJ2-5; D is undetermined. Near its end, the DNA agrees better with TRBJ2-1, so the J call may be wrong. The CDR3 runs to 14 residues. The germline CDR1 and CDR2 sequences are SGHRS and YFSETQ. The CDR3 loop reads CASSWWDSNNEQFF. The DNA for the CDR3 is TGCGCCAGCAGCTGGTGGGATTCCAACAATGAGCAGTTCTTC.

CDR3: CASSFGGGISYEQYF. CDR3 bases: TGTGCCAGCAGTTTCGGCGGAGGCATATCCTACGAGCAGTACTTC. The V and J genes are TRBV27 and TRBJ2-7; possibly TRBD2 for D (5 bases). The V end was cut by 3 bases, the J end by 1 base, with 13 bases between. This CDR3 has 15 residues. Germline V gene sequence: CDR1 MNHEY, CDR2 SMNVEV (reference sequence).

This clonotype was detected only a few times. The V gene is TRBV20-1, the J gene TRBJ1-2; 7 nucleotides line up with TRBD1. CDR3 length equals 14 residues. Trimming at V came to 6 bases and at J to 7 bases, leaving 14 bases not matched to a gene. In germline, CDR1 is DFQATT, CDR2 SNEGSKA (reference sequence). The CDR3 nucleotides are TGCAGTGCCCATACTCTGGGACAGTTTGTTGGCTACACCTTC. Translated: CSAHTLGQFVGYTF.

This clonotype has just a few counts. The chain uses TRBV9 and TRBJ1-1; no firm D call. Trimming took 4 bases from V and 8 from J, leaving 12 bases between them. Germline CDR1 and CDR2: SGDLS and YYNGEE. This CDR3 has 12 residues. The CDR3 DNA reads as TGTGCCAGCAGCTCGGGGAGTACAGAAGCTTTCTTT. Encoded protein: CASSSGSTEAFF.

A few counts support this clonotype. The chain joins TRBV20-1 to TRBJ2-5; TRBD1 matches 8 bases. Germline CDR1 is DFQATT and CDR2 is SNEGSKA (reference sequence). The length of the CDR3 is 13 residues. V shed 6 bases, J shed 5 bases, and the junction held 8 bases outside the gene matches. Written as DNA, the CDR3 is TGCAGTGCCGACACACAGGGGGGTGAGACCCAGTACTTC. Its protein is CSADTQGGETQYF.

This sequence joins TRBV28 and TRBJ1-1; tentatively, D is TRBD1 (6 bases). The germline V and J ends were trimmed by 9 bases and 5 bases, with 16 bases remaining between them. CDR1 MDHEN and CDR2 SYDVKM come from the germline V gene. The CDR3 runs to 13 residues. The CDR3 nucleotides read TGTGCCAGTTGGGGGGGCTTAGGGACTGAAGCTTTCTTT. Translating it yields CASWGGLGTEAFF.

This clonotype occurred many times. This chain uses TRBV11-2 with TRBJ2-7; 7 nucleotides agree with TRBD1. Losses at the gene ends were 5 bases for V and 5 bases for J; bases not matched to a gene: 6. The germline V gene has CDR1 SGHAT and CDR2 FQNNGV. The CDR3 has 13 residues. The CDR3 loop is CASSLDRVNEQYF. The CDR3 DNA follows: TGTGCCAGCAGCCTTGACAGGGTCAACGAGCAGTACTTC.

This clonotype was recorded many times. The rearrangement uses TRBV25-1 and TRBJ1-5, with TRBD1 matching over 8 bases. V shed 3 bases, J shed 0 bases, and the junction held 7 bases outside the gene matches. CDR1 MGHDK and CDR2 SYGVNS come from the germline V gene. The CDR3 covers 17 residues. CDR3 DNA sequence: TGTGCCAGCAGTGAGGGACAGGAGGCGTATAGCAATCAGCCCCAGCATTTT. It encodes CASSEGQEAYSNQPQHF.

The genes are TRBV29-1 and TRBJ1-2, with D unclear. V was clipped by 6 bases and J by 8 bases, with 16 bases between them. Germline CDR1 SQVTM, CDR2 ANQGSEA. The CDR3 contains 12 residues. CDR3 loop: CSVLARTGGYTF. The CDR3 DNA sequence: TGCAGCGTCCTTGCCAGGACCGGCGGCTACACCTTC.

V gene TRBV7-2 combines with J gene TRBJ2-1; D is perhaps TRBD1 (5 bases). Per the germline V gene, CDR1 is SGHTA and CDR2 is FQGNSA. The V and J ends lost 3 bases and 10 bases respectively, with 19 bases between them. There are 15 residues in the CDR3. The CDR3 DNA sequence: TGTGCCAGCAGCTTTACCACTCGCTGGGGCGCCGAGCAGTTCTTC. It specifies CASSFTTRWGAEQFF.

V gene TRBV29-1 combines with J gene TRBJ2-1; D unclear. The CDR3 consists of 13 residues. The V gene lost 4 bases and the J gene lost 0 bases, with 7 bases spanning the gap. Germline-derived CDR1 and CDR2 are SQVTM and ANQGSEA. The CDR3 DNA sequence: TGCAGCGTTGTCCCCCGCTCCTACAATGAGCAGTTCTTC. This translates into CSVVPRSYNEQFF.

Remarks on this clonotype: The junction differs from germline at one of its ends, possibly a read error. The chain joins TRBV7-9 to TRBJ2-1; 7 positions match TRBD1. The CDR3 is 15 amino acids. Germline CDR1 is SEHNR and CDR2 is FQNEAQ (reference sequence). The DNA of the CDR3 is TGTGCCAGCAGCCCCGTAGGGGGCGGTAAAAATGGGCAGTTCTTC. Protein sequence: CASSPVGGGKNGQFF.